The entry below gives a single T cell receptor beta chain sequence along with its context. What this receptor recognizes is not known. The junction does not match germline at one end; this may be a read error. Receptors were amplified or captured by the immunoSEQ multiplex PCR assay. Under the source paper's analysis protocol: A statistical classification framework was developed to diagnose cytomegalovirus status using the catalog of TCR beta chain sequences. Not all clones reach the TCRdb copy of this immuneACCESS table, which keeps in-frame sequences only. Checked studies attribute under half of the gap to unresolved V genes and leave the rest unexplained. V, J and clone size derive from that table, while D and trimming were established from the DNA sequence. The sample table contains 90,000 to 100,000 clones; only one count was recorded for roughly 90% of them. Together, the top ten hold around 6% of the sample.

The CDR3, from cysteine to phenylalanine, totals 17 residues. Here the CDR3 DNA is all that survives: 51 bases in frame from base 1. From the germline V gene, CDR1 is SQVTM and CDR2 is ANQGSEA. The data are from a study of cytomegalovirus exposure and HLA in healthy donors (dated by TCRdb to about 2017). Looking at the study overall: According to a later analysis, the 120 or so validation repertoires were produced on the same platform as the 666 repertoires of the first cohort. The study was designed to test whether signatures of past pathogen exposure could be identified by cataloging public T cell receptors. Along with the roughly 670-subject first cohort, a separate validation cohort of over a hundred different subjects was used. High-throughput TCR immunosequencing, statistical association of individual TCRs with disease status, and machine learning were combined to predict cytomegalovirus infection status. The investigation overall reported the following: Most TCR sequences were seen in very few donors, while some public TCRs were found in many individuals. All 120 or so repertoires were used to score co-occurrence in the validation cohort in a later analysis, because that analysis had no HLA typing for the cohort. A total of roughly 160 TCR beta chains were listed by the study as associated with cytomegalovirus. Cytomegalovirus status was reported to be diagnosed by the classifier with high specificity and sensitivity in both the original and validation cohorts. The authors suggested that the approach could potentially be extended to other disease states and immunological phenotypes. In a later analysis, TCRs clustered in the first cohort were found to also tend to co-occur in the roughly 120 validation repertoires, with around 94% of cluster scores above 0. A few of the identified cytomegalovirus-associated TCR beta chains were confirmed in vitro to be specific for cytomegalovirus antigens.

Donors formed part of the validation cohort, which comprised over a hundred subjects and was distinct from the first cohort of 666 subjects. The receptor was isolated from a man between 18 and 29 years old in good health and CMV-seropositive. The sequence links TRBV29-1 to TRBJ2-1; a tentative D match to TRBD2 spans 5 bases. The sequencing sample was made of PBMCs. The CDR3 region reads CSVEGFLSRGSKGEQFF. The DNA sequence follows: TGCAGCGTGGAAGGGTTCTTGAGTCGGGGAAGTAAGGGTGAGCAGTTCTTC.